This section outlines one T cell receptor (beta chain) sequence together with its context. The record originates from a study of molecular identifiers for immune sequencing clone quantification. The CDR3 contains 14 residues. The germline CDR1 and CDR2 sequences are GTSNPN and SVGIG (reference sequence). V was trimmed by 0 bases and J by 4 bases, leaving 13 bases between them. TCRdb ran MiXCR on the PCR reads and lists one entry per CDR3 protein. The table has under 600,000 distinct CDR3 sequences, roughly 23% seen once. This sequence originates from a human donor in good health. Some libraries in this study had Jurkat cell RNA spiked in. Source material: naive CD8+ T cells from blood, with Jurkat cell RNA spiked in. Stated subset: FACS-sorted CD8+CD4-CCR7+CD45RA+ naive T cells. This chain uses TRBV30 with TRBJ2-7, with D tentatively TRBD2 (7 bases). The CDR3 DNA reads as TGTGCCTGGAGTGTTCGGGGGGCGCAATACGAGCAGTACTTC. This codes for CAWSVRGAQYEQYF.